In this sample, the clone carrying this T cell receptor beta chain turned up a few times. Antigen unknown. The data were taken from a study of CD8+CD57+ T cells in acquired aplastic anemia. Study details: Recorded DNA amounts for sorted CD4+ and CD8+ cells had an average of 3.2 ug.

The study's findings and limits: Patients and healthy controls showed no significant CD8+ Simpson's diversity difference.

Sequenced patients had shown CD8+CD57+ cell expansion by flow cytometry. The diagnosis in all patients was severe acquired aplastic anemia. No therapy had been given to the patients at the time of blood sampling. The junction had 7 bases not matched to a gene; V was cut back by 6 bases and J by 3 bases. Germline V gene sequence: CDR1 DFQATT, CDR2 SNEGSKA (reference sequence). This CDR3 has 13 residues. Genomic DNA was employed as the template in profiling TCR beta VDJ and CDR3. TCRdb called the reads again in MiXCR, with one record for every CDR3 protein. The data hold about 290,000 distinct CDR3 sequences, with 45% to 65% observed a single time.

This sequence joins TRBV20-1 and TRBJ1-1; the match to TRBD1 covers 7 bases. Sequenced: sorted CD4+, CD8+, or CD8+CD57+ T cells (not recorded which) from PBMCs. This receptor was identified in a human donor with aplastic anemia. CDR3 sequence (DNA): TGCAGTGCGCGAGACAGGGTAGACACTGAAGCTTTCTTT. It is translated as CSARDRVDTEAFF.